A selection of T cell receptor beta chains follows, all from one sample in a study of shared clonotypes between healthy human individuals. Method: immunoSEQ multiplex PCR; TCRdb's copy keeps in-frame clones and lacks some. The sample has about 330,000 clones, roughly 84% seen once. The sequencing sample was made of memory CD8+ T cells sorted from blood. The origin of the receptors is a man aged 18 to 30 in good health. Each CDR3 is given with its conserved first and last residue. Each record gives: V gene, D gene, J gene, clone size, CDR3 DNA, CDR3 protein. D genes are given only for firm matches. A clone size is listed for some rows: how often the clone was seen (once, few, many), or a class if it is expanded.

V: TRBV9
D: TRBD2
J: TRBJ2-1
size: -
DNA: TGTGCCAGCAGCGTAAATCTAGCGGGAGGGCCAGGTAATGAGCAGTTCTTC
CDR3: CASSVNLAGGPGNEQFF

V: TRBV15
D: TRBD1
J: TRBJ1-6
size: -
DNA: TGTGCCACCAGCTCTCTGACCGGGACAGGGGACGCCTCACCCCTCCACTTT
CDR3: CATSSLTGTGDASPLHF

V: TRBV15
D: TRBD2
J: TRBJ2-7
size: -
DNA: TGTGCCACCAGCAGAGATCCCGCGGGAGACGAGCAGTACTTC
CDR3: CATSRDPAGDEQYF

V: TRBV4-1
D: -
J: TRBJ1-3
size: once
DNA: TGCGCCAGCAGCCAAGAAGGTCCACTTAGCTCTGGAAACACCATATATTTT
CDR3: CASSQEGPLSSGNTIYF

V: TRBV11-2
D: -
J: TRBJ2-7
size: -
DNA: TGTGCCAGCAGCTCCTACTGGGGTATGAACGAGCAGTACTTC
CDR3: CASSSYWGMNEQYF

V: TRBV13
D: -
J: TRBJ2-5
size: -
DNA: TGTGCCAGCAGCTTAAGGTCGGCAGAGTTAGAGACCCAGTACTTC
CDR3: CASSLRSAELETQYF

V: TRBV6-4
D: TRBD1
J: TRBJ1-6
size: -
DNA: TGTGCCAGCAGTAAGTGGGACAGGGTTTCACCCCTCCACTTT
CDR3: CASSKWDRVSPLHF

V: TRBV6-5
D: TRBD1
J: TRBJ2-1
size: many
DNA: TGTGCCAGCAGCCTGACAGGGTACTACAATGAGCAGTTCTTC
CDR3: CASSLTGYYNEQFF

V: TRBV4-3
D: -
J: TRBJ2-5
size: -
DNA: TGCGCCAGCAGCTTCCAGGTCCAAGAGACCCAGTACTTC
CDR3: CASSFQVQETQYF

V: TRBV9
D: -
J: TRBJ2-1
size: -
DNA: TGTGCCAGCAGCGTAGTATCAGACAGTTACAATGAGCAGTTCTTC
CDR3: CASSVVSDSYNEQFF

V: TRBV6-6
D: TRBD1
J: TRBJ2-5
size: once
DNA: TGTGCCAGCGGCCAGACAGGGCTGGGGGAGACCCAGTACTTC
CDR3: CASGQTGLGETQYF

V: TRBV10-1
D: TRBD1
J: TRBJ1-3
size: -
DNA: TGCGCCACCCAGGACAGGTCGACTGGAAACACCATATATTTT
CDR3: CATQDRSTGNTIYF

V: TRBV7-9
D: TRBD1
J: TRBJ2-7
size: -
DNA: TGTGCCAGCAGCTCCCAACTAATGGACAGGTCCTACGAGCAGTACTTC
CDR3: CASSSQLMDRSYEQYF

V: TRBV27
D: TRBD1
J: TRBJ2-2
size: -
DNA: TGTGCCAGCAGTCCTGGACAGGGAGAGTCCACCGGGGAGCTGTTTTTT
CDR3: CASSPGQGESTGELFF

V: TRBV27
D: -
J: TRBJ1-1
size: -
DNA: TGTGCCAGCAGTCTGACCCAGCTAGGGTGGAACACTGAAGCTTTCTTT
CDR3: CASSLTQLGWNTEAFF

V: TRBV7-2
D: TRBD2
J: TRBJ2-7
size: -
DNA: TGTGCCAGCAGCCCATTTAGCGGGGGGCCCTACGAGCAGTACTTC
CDR3: CASSPFSGGPYEQYF

V: TRBV6-6
D: -
J: TRBJ2-7
size: -
DNA: TGTGCCAGCAGTTACTCGGGGGACAAATCCTACGAGCAGTACTTC
CDR3: CASSYSGDKSYEQYF

V: TRBV7-6
D: -
J: TRBJ1-1
size: -
DNA: TGTGCCAGCAGCCGGATAGGGCCGGCTGAAGCTTTCTTT
CDR3: CASSRIGPAEAFF

V: TRBV29-1
D: TRBD1
J: TRBJ2-1
size: -
DNA: TGCAGCGTTGACTCCTTACAGGGGGTCAATGAGCAGTTCTTC
CDR3: CSVDSLQGVNEQFF

V: TRBV4-1
D: TRBD1
J: TRBJ2-7
size: -
DNA: TGCGCCAGCAGCCCGAAAAAGGGACAGGTGAGCTCCTACGAGCAGTACTTC
CDR3: CASSPKKGQVSSYEQYF

V: TRBV13
D: -
J: TRBJ1-2
size: -
DNA: TGTGCCAGCAGCTCCCGGGACGGAGGTAACTATGGCTACACCTTC
CDR3: CASSSRDGGNYGYTF

V: TRBV9
D: -
J: TRBJ2-1
size: -
DNA: TGTGCCAGCAGCGTAGCGGGGGTCTCCTACAATGAGCAGTTCTTC
CDR3: CASSVAGVSYNEQFF

V: TRBV30
D: -
J: TRBJ1-4
size: -
DNA: TGTGCCTGGAGTCCCTTGGGTGAAAAACTGTTTTTT
CDR3: CAWSPLGEKLFF

V: TRBV2
D: TRBD2
J: TRBJ2-2
size: -
DNA: TGTGCCAGCAGCGAGCCCGGGACTAGTACCGGGGAGCTGTTTTTT
CDR3: CASSEPGTSTGELFF

V: TRBV27
D: -
J: TRBJ1-6
size: -
DNA: TGTGCCAGCAGCCGACTGGTCTCTGGCTCCTATAATTCACCCCTCCACTTT
CDR3: CASSRLVSGSYNSPLHF